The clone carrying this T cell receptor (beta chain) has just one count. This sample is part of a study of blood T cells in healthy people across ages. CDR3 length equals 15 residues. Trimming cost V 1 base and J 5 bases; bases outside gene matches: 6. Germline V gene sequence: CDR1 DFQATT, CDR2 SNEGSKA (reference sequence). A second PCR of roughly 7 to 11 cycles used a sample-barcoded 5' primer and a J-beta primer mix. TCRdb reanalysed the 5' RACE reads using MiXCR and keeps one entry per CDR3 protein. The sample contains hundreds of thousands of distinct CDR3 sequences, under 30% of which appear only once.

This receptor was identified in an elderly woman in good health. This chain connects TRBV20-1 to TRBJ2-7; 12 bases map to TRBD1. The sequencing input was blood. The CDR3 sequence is CSARGPGQGADEQYF. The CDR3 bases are TGCAGTGCTAGAGGGCCGGGACAGGGGGCGGACGAGCAGTACTTC.